The 7 T cell receptor beta chains reported below all come from one sample, sequenced in a study of blood T cell repertoires in COVID-19. Assay: immunoSEQ multiplex PCR; the TCRdb copy retains only in-frame clones and omits some. The table shows about 140,000 clones, with approximately 80% occurring only once. Sample: peripheral blood. Source of these receptors: a human donor in a cohort sampled during active COVID-19.

This clone was observed a few times. The chain employs TRBV15 and TRBJ1-5; the D gene is possibly TRBD1 (5 bases). The germline CDR1 and CDR2 sequences are LNHNV and YYDKDF (reference sequence). The CDR3 is 15 amino acids. Deletions cut 5 bases from V and 4 bases from J, with 15 bases between. DNA for the CDR3: TGTGCCACCAGCCCCCACACAGGCAAGAATCAGCCCCAGCATTTT. Residues: CATSPHTGKNQPQHF.

This clone has just a few counts. This chain uses TRBV5-5 with TRBJ2-7; D uncertain. V was clipped by 0 bases and J by 6 bases, with 7 bases between them. CDR1 and CDR2 from the germline V gene are SGHKS and YYEKEE (reference sequence). The CDR3 sequence is 12 residues long. For the CDR3, the DNA is TGTGCCAGCAGCTTGGACATGATCGAGCAGTACTTC. Translation: CASSLDMIEQYF.

The chain combines TRBV30 with TRBJ1-5; D unclear. V was clipped by 4 bases and J by 13 bases, with 17 bases between them. The CDR3 is 12 amino acids. The germline gives CDR1 GTSNPN, CDR2 SVGIG (reference sequence). The DNA of the CDR3 is TGTGCCTGGAAAAGATGGGAGGGATTTCAGCATTTT. Encoded protein: CAWKRWEGFQHF.

This clone was observed a few times. The V and J genes are TRBV2 and TRBJ2-7; 10 bases are a match to TRBD2. Germline-derived CDR1 and CDR2 are SNHLY and FYNNEI. Germline trimming cut 8 bases from V and 3 bases from J; bases unmatched to any gene: 7. The CDR3 extends over 14 amino acids. The CDR3 here is CASGEPSGSYEQYF. DNA of the CDR3: TGTGCCAGCGGCGAGCCTAGCGGGAGCTACGAGCAGTACTTC.

V and J are TRBV12-2 and TRBJ2-7; the D segment call TRBD2 is taken from the table without a DNA check. TRBV12-2 is a pseudogene. CDR3 length equals 17 residues. The chain's CDR3 is CASRLGELAEFSYEQYF. CDR3 sequence (DNA): TGTGCAAGTCGCTTAGGCGAACTAGCGGAGTTCTCCTACGAGCAGTACTTC.

V gene TRBV5-4 combines with J gene TRBJ1-2; D perhaps matches TRBD1 (5 bases). CDR1 and CDR2 (germline): SGHNT, YYREEE (reference sequence). The germline V and J ends were trimmed by 4 bases and 4 bases, with 8 bases remaining between them. The CDR3 is 12 amino acids. The CDR3 DNA is TGTGCCAGCAGCCCCGACAGCTATGGCTACACCTTC. It encodes CASSPDSYGYTF.

The chain uses TRBV5-1 and TRBJ2-3, with 8 bases identical to TRBD2. Germline V gene sequence: CDR1 SGHRS, CDR2 YFSETQ. The CDR3 is 14 amino acids. J gave up 1 base and V 6 bases, and 4 bases lay outside the gene matches. The CDR3 DNA follows: TGCGCCAGCACAGCGGGAGTAGGCACAGATACGCAGTATTTT. It translates to CASTAGVGTDTQYF. Together with reference TRBV5-1 and TRBJ2-3, the CDR3 gives the full variable domain: KAGVTQTPRYLIKTRGQQVTLSCSPISGHRSVSWYQQTPGQGLQFLFEYFSETQRNKGNFPGRFSGRQFSNSRSEMNVSTLELGDSALYLCASTAGVGTDTQYFGPGTRLTVL.